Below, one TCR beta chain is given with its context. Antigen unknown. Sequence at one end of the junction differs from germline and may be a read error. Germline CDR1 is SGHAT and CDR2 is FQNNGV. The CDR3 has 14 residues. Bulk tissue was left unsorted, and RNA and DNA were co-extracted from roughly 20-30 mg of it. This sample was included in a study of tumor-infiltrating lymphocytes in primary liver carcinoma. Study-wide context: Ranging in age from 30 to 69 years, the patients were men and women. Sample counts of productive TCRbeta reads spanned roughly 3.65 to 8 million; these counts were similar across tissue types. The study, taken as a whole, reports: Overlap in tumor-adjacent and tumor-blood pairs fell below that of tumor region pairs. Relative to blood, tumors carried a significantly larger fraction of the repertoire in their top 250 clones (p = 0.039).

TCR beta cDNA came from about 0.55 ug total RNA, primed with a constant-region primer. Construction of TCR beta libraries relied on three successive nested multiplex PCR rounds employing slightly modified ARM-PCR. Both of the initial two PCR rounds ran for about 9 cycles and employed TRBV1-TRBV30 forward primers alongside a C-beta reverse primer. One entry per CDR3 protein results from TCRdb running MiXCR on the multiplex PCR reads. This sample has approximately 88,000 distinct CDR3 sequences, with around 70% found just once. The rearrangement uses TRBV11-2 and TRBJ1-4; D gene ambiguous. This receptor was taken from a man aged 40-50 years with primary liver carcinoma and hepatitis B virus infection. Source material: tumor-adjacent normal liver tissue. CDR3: CASTFYQEGGKLLF. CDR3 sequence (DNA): TGTGCCAGCACCTTTTACCAGGAGGGAGGGAAACTGCTTTTT.